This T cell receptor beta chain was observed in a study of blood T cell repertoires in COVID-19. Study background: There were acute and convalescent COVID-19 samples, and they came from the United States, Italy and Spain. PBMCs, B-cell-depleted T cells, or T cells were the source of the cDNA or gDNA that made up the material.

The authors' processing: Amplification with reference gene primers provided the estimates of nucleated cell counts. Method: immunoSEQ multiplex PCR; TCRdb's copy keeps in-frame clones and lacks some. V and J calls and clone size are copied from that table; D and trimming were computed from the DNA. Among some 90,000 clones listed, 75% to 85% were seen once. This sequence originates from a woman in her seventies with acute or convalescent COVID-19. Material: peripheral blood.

CDR3 residues: CASSYEGTTGNTIYF. The CDR3 DNA reads TGTGCCAGCAGTTACGAGGGGACAACTGGAAACACCATATATTTT. The chain is built from TRBV6-5 and TRBJ1-3, with a possible D match to TRBD1 (6 bases). This CDR3 is built from 15 residues. In germline, CDR1 is MNHEY, CDR2 SVGAGI. V was pared by 2 bases and J by 2 bases, with 10 bases between.